A single sample is the source of the 13 T cell receptor beta chains below, sequenced in a study of beta chain features in type 1 diabetes. Expressed TCRB transcripts were sequenced because the entire RNA isolate underwent reverse transcription. Clones were sequenced by immunoSEQ multiplex PCR, and TCRdb holds only the in-frame ones, with some missing. The table shows about 360,000 clones, with roughly an eighth occurring only once. The specimen sequenced was naive CD4+ T cells from blood. These receptors all come from a man between 18 and 35 years old in good health.

A few counts support this clone. The rearrangement uses TRBV30 and TRBJ1-4; a weak D match, TRBD1 (5 bases). The germline gives CDR1 GTSNPN, CDR2 SVGIG (reference sequence). The CDR3 length is 13 residues. V was shortened by 1 base and J by 8 bases, with 11 bases between the two germline ends. The DNA of the CDR3 is TGTGCCTGGAGTGAGGGGTTAGGAGAAAAACTGTTTTTT. Amino acid sequence: CAWSEGLGEKLFF.

This clone was detected a few times. The chain couples TRBV7-2 to TRBJ1-5; a possible D gene is TRBD1 (5 bases). V was clipped by 1 base and J by 11 bases, with 9 bases between them. The CDR3 spans 12 residues. Germline lookup yields CDR1 SGHTA and CDR2 FQGNSA. The chain's CDR3 is CASSLVPRAQHF. The CDR3 bases are TGTGCCAGCAGCTTAGTCCCCAGGGCCCAGCATTTT.

The chain is built from TRBV28 and TRBJ2-5; 8 bases match TRBD1. Germline V gene lookup returns CDR1 MDHEN and CDR2 SYDVKM. This CDR3 region has 14 residues. Trimming cost V 4 bases and J 3 bases; bases outside gene matches: 4. CDR3: CASSSPGQEETQYF. In DNA form, the CDR3 reads TGTGCCAGCAGTTCGCCGGGACAGGAAGAGACCCAGTACTTC.

This clone was counted between two and nine times. The J gene is TRBJ2-1, the V gene TRBV11-3; possible D gene TRBD1, 6 bases. The CDR3 covers 14 residues. The V gene lost 8 bases and the J gene lost 1 base, with 12 bases spanning the gap. Germline values: CDR1 SGHNT, CDR2 YENEEA. Written as DNA, the CDR3 is TGTGCCAGCGGGGACACCGGTTCCTACAATGAGCAGTTCTTC. This sequence encodes CASGDTGSYNEQFF.

The CDR3 region is CASSESQISGNTIYF. The CDR3 DNA reads as TGTGCCAGCAGTGAATCACAGATCTCTGGAAACACCATATATTTT. The chain uses TRBV25-1 and TRBJ1-3; D is unclear. In germline, CDR1 is MGHDK, CDR2 SYGVNS. V was shortened by 1 base and J by 0 bases, with 7 bases between the two germline ends. The CDR3 length is 15 residues.

V and J are TRBV19 and TRBJ1-4, with 8 bases fitting TRBD1. This CDR3 region has 14 residues. The germline V gene encodes CDR1 LNHDA and CDR2 SQIVND (reference sequence). V was pared by 7 bases and J by 8 bases, with 9 bases of the junction left unmatched. The CDR3 DNA sequence: TGTGCCAGTACCGCCGACAGGGGATGGGAAAAACTGTTTTTT. Protein product: CASTADRGWEKLFF. Full variable domain (remainder filled in from reference TRBV19 and TRBJ1-4): DGGITQSPKYLFRKEGQNVTLSCEQNLNHDAMYWYRQDPGQGLRLIYYSQIVNDFQKGDIAEGYSVSREKKESFPLTVTSAQKNPTAFYLCASTADRGWEKLFFGSGTQLSVL.

This clone has more than one count but fewer than ten. J is TRBJ2-5 and V is TRBV5-1; D perhaps matches TRBD1 (5 bases). This CDR3 region has 14 residues. The V gene lost 0 bases and the J gene lost 2 bases, with 8 bases spanning the gap. Germline V gives CDR1 SGHRS, CDR2 YFSETQ. The chain's CDR3 is CASSLGAGQETQYF. The CDR3 DNA sequence: TGCGCCAGCAGCTTGGGCGCAGGGCAAGAGACCCAGTACTTC.

The gene calls are TRBV30 and TRBJ2-6, with D uncertain. The CDR3 runs to 15 residues. Germline V gene sequence: CDR1 GTSNPN, CDR2 SVGIG (reference sequence). The germline V and J ends were trimmed by 6 bases and 0 bases, with 12 bases remaining between them. CDR3: CACNLRSSGANVLTF. CDR3 bases: TGTGCCTGTAACCTAAGGAGCTCTGGGGCCAACGTCCTGACTTTC.

A few counts support this clone. The chain recombines TRBV5-1 with TRBJ2-7, with TRBD2 identical over 8 bases. Germline trimming cut 2 bases from V and 2 bases from J; bases unmatched to any gene: 12. CDR1 and CDR2 from the germline V gene are SGHRS and YFSETQ. The CDR3 contains 17 residues. CDR3 loop: CASSLQAGTRLTYEQYF. The CDR3 DNA follows: TGCGCCAGCAGCTTACAAGCCGGGACTAGACTAACCTACGAGCAGTACTTC.

The gene calls are TRBV18 and TRBJ2-1, with TRBD2 matching 13 bases. Germline-derived CDR1 and CDR2 are KGHSH and LQKENI. V shed 4 bases, J shed 8 bases, and the junction held 5 bases outside the gene matches. The CDR3 sequence is 15 residues long. The CDR3 loop reads CASSRTSGRADEQFF. The DNA of the CDR3 is TGTGCCAGCTCACGTACTAGCGGGAGGGCCGATGAGCAGTTCTTC.

Only a few counts were recorded for this clone. The chain has TRBV28 and TRBJ2-2; unclear D gene. The CDR3 consists of 13 residues. Trimming shortened V by 7 bases and J by 10 bases, and 16 bases separated the two germline ends. The V gene's germline CDR1 is MDHEN and CDR2 SYDVKM. CDR3 bases: TGTGCCAGCACCCCACCCCGCTACCCGGAGCTGTTTTTT. Translated: CASTPPRYPELFF. Variable domain in full (rest from reference TRBV28 and TRBJ2-2): DVKVTQSSRYLVKRTGEKVFLECVQDMDHENMFWYRQDPGLGLRLIYFSYDVKMKEKGDIPEGYSVSREKKERFSLILESASTNQTSMYLCASTPPRYPELFFGEGSRLTVL.

This clone has just a few counts. The V call is TRBV4-2, the J call TRBJ2-3, with 8 nucleotides matching TRBD1. Trimming removed 3 bases from V and 0 bases from J; junction bases left unmatched: 5. CDR1 is LGHNA and CDR2 is YNFKEQ in the germline V gene. The CDR3 sequence is 16 residues long. For the CDR3, the DNA is TGTGCCAGCAGCCAGACAGGGGACCCAAGCACAGATACGCAGTATTTT. The encoded protein is CASSQTGDPSTDTQYF.

This chain links TRBV5-1 with TRBJ1-5; 8 bases are shared with TRBD1. Germline assignment: CDR1 SGHRS and CDR2 YFSETQ. The CDR3 is made up of 13 amino acids. The V segment lost 10 bases and the J segment 6 bases; nucleotides outside the gene matches: 9. The CDR3 region is CAADRTGRQPQHF. The CDR3 bases are TGCGCCGCCGACCGGACAGGGCGTCAGCCCCAGCATTTT.